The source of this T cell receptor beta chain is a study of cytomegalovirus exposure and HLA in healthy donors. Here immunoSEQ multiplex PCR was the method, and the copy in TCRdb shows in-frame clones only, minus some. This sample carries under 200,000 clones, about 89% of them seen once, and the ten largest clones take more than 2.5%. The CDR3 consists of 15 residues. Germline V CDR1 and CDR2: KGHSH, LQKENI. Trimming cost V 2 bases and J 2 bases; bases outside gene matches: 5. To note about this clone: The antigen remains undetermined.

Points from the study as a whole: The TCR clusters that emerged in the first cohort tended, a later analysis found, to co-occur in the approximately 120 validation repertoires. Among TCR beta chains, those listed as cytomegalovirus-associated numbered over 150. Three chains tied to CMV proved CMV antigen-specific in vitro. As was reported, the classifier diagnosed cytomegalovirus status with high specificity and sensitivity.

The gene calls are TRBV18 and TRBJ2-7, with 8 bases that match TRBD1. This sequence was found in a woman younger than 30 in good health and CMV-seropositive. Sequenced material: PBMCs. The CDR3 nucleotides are TGTGCCAGCTCACCAGCAGGACAGGGCGCCTACGAGCAGTACTTC. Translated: CASSPAGQGAYEQYF.